Listed here are 11 T cell receptor beta chains from one sample, sequenced in a study of T-cell memory formation after mild COVID-19. TCRdb re-analysed the 5' RACE reads in MiXCR, keeping a single row per CDR3 protein. The table shows 350,000 to 450,000 distinct CDR3 sequences, with around 18% occurring only once. The sample was PBMCs or a T cell subset sorted from them (not recorded which). The receptors were gathered from an adult woman who had mild COVID-19 (a few samples of this study predate the infection). Cell type and time point are not known.

The genes are TRBV4-3 and TRBJ2-1; possibly TRBD1 for D (5 bases). V lost 2 bases and J 6 bases, leaving 8 bases between the germline ends. Per germline, CDR1 LGHNA and CDR2 YSLEER. The CDR3 is made up of 13 amino acids. The CDR3 nucleotides read TGCGCCAGCAGCCAATCACAGGTCAATGAGCAGTTCTTC. It codes for CASSQSQVNEQFF.

This clonotype was seen a handful of times. The genes are TRBV27 and TRBJ2-7; D not resolved. CDR3 length: 9 residues. V lost 7 bases, J lost 5 bases, and 3 bases lay in between. Germline V CDR1 and CDR2: MNHEY, SMNVEV (reference sequence). The DNA for the CDR3 is TGTGCCAGCAACGACGAGCAGTACTTC. Residues: CASNDEQYF.

This clonotype was detected a few times. The rearrangement links TRBV2 to TRBJ1-5; D gene ambiguous. CDR3 length equals 13 residues. With 7 bases removed from V and 7 bases from J, the gap between germline ends came to 14 bases. Germline CDR1 and CDR2: SNHLY and FYNNEI. The CDR3 loop is CASTVEDWQPQHF. The DNA of the CDR3 is TGTGCCAGCACCGTGGAGGACTGGCAGCCCCAGCATTTT.

The chain has TRBV30 and TRBJ2-2, with D unclear. Trimming cost V 2 bases and J 0 bases, with 10 bases left between them. CDR3 size: 15 residues. Germline CDR1 is GTSNPN and CDR2 is SVGIG (reference sequence). CDR3 sequence: CAWSIGSPNTGELFF. The CDR3 DNA follows: TGTGCCTGGAGTATAGGCAGCCCGAACACCGGGGAGCTGTTTTTT. Supplemented by reference TRBV30 and TRBJ2-2, the full variable domain reads SQTIHQWPATLVQPVGSPLSLECTVEGTSNPNLYWYRQAAGRGLQLLFYSVGIGQISSEVPQNLSASRPQDRQFILSSKKLLLSDSGFYLCAWSIGSPNTGELFFGEGSRLTVL.

The chain carries TRBV24-1 and TRBJ2-1; 11 bases match TRBD2. V lost 7 bases and J lost 10; bases outside the gene matches: 5. This CDR3 contains 13 residues. CDR1 and CDR2 from the germline V gene are KGHDR and SFDVKD. CDR3 DNA sequence: TGTGCCACCAGGTCTAGCGGGAGGACGGAGCAGTTCTTC. This encodes CATRSSGRTEQFF.

A single count supports this clonotype. The V gene is TRBV12-3 or TRBV12-4, the J gene TRBJ1-1; 7 bases fit TRBD1. J gave up 1 base and V 6 bases, and 8 bases lay outside the gene matches. The CDR3 has 15 residues. For the CDR3, the DNA is TGTGCCAGCAGGCCCCGGACAGGCCCGAACACTGAAGCTTTCTTT. Protein: CASRPRTGPNTEAFF.

This chain links TRBV7-6 with TRBJ2-7, with 10 bases aligning to TRBD2. The CDR3 runs to 16 residues. CDR1 SGHVS and CDR2 FNYEAQ come from the germline V gene. The trim removed 4 bases at V and 7 bases at J, leaving 13 bases unmatched. CDR3 sequence (DNA): TGTGCCAGCAGCTCAGGCCCTCTAGCGGGAGTACGTGAGCAGTACTTC. Amino acid sequence: CASSSGPLAGVREQYF.

The chain recombines TRBV29-1 with TRBJ2-7, with D perhaps TRBD1 or TRBD2 (6 bases each). Germline-derived CDR1 and CDR2 are SQVTM and ANQGSEA. Trimming shortened V by 7 bases and J by 4 bases, and 17 bases separated the two germline ends. The CDR3 spans 13 residues. The CDR3 region has the DNA TGCAGCGGAACAGGAGAGGGGGGATACGAGCAGTACTTC. It yields the protein CSGTGEGGYEQYF.

The CDR3 sequence is CASSFPGTQYF. In DNA, the CDR3 is TGTGCCAGCAGCTTCCCGGGGACGCAGTATTTT. The genes are TRBV6-5 and TRBJ2-3, with D perhaps matching TRBD2 (5 bases). The germline CDR1 and CDR2 sequences are MNHEY and SVGAGI. The CDR3 has 11 residues. V dropped 6 bases and J dropped 9 bases, with 10 bases sitting between them.

This clonotype has more than one count but fewer than ten. The CDR3 DNA follows: TGTGCCATCAGACCAGACAGGGAGGGGTCGGAAGCTTTCTTT. Translating it yields CAIRPDREGSEAFF. This chain links TRBV10-3 with TRBJ1-1; 7 positions agree with TRBD1. Germline V gene data show CDR1 as ENHRY and CDR2 as SYGVKD. The length of the CDR3 is 14 residues. V gave up 6 bases and J gave up 8 bases; unmatched junction bases: 12.

This chain uses TRBV6-1 with TRBJ2-1; 8 nucleotides agree with TRBD2. Trimming took 7 bases from V and 4 from J; bases not matched to a gene: 6. The germline CDR1 and CDR2 sequences are MNHNS and SASEGT. CDR3 length: 14 residues. CDR3 nucleotides: TGTGCCAGCACACTAGCGGTTGATTACAATGAGCAGTTCTTC. Its protein product is CASTLAVDYNEQFF.